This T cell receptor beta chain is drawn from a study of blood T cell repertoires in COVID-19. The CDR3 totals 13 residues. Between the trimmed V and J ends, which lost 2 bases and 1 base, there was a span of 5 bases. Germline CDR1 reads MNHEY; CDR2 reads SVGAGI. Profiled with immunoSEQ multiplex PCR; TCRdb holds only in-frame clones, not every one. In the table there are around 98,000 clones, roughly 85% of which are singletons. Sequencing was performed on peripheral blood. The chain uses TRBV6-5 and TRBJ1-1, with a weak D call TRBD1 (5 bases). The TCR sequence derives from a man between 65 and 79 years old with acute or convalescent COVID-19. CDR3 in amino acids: CASSYGQNTEAFF. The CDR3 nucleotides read TGTGCCAGCAGTTACGGACAGAACACTGAAGCTTTCTTT.